This TCR beta chain stems from a study of cytomegalovirus exposure and HLA in healthy donors. Both 60 Vbeta primers and 13 Jbeta primers went into the PCR. Libraries were prepared by immunoSEQ multiplex PCR; TCRdb keeps only in-frame clonotypes and omits some of them. The sample holds more than 110,000 clones, roughly two thirds seen once. Germline CDR1 is MNHEY and CDR2 is SMNVEV (reference sequence). The J segment lost 4 bases and the V segment lost 2 bases, leaving 3 bases of the junction unmatched. The CDR3 has 14 amino acids. This chain links TRBV27 with TRBJ1-2; 8 bases fit TRBD1. The sequence was obtained from a woman aged 40 to 50 in good health and CMV-seronegative. Input material: PBMCs. Written as DNA, the CDR3 is TGTGCCAGCAGTTTAGGACAGGGCTTCTATGGCTACACCTTC. This sequence encodes CASSLGQGFYGYTF.